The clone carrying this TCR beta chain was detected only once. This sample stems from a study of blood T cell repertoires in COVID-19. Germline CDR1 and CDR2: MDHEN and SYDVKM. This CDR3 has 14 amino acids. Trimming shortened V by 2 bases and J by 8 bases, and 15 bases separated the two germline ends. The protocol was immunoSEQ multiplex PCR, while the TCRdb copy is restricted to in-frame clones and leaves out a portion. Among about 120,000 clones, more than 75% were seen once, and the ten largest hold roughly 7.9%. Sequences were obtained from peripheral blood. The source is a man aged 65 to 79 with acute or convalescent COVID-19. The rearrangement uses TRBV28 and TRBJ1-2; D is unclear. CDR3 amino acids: CASSLGEGRGGYTF. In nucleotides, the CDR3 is TGTGCCAGCAGTTTAGGTGAGGGTAGAGGAGGCTACACCTTC.